These 20 T cell receptor beta chains originate from one sample sequenced in a study of T cell repertoires in cytomegalovirus infection. MiXCR, run by TCRdb on the reads, gives a single entry per CDR3 protein. The sample has about 450,000 distinct CDR3 sequences; roughly a third are singletons. The specimen was PBMCs. Receptors were obtained from a human donor in good health (CMV status not recorded). Some clones in this sample may be carry-over from other donors' samples.

This clonotype has only a few counts. V usage is TRBV12-3 or TRBV12-4 and J usage is TRBJ2-3; D perhaps matches TRBD2 (5 bases). The V end lost 7 bases, the J end lost 0 bases, and 11 bases lay between the germline ends. This CDR3 region has 14 residues. The CDR3 sequence: CASKTSFSTDTQYF. The CDR3 nucleotides are TGTGCCAGCAAAACTAGTTTTAGCACAGATACGCAGTATTTT.

In regard to this clonotype: The conserved phenylalanine or tryptophan normally closing the CDR3 is absent here, so this likely arose from a read error. Because the CDR3's place on the DNA is in doubt, the DNA is left out and the CDR3 is given as listed by TCRdb. The chain couples TRBV6-1 to TRBJ1-2; the table's D call, TRBD1, has no DNA check behind it. The CDR3 length equals 15 residues, ends included. Germline V lookup: CDR1 MNHNS, CDR2 SASEGT. The CDR3 sequence: CASGVEGHLLYGYSC.

The table lists this clonotype with a few counts. The chain uses TRBV5-6 and TRBJ1-4; the match to TRBD1 covers 9 bases. The J segment lost 7 bases and the V segment lost 6 bases, leaving 7 bases of the junction unmatched. CDR3 size: 14 residues. Germline lookup yields CDR1 SGHDT and CDR2 YYEEEE. CDR3 amino acids: CASKEQGATEKLFF. As DNA, the CDR3 is TGTGCCAGCAAGGAACAGGGGGCAACTGAAAAACTGTTTTTT. The variable domain in full, completed from reference TRBV5-6 and TRBJ1-4, reads DAGVTQSPTHLIKTRGQQVTLRCSPKSGHDTVSWYQQALGQGPQFIFQYYEEEERQRGNFPDRFSGHQFPNYSSELNVNALLLGDSALYLCASKEQGATEKLFFGSGTQLSVL.

This clonotype was detected a few times. V and J are TRBV6-6 and TRBJ2-7; weak D call: TRBD1 (5 bases). Germline V gene data show CDR1 as MNHNY and CDR2 as SVGAGI (reference sequence). Between the trimmed V and J ends, which lost 0 bases and 1 base, there was a span of 16 bases. This CDR3 has 17 residues. CDR3 nucleotide sequence: TGTGCCAGCAGTTACTCATCCTCAGGGTTTATTTCCTACGAGCAGTACTTC. Its protein is CASSYSSSGFISYEQYF.

V usage is TRBV27 and J usage is TRBJ2-1, with D perhaps matching TRBD2 (6 bases). Germline loops: CDR1 MNHEY, CDR2 SMNVEV (reference sequence). CDR3 length: 14 amino acids. Trimming took 2 bases from V and 6 from J, leaving 11 bases between them. CDR3 amino acids: CASSLQLALNEQFF. The CDR3 coding sequence is TGTGCCAGCAGTTTACAACTAGCCCTCAATGAGCAGTTCTTC.

This clonotype was seen a handful of times. The chain has TRBV29-1 and TRBJ2-7; D is uncertain. CDR1 is SQVTM, CDR2 ANQGSEA, per germline. The CDR3 contains 14 residues. The V gene lost 0 bases and the J gene lost 2 bases, with 11 bases spanning the gap. The CDR3 here is CSVEDPGVAYEQYF. Here the CDR3 DNA reads TGCAGCGTTGAAGATCCTGGAGTGGCCTACGAGCAGTACTTC.

This clonotype was picked up a small number of times. The genes are TRBV6-5 and TRBJ2-7; maybe TRBD1 (6 bases). The CDR3 loop spans 14 amino acids. V lost 0 bases to trimming and J lost 3 bases, with 9 bases between them. The germline V gene has CDR1 MNHEY and CDR2 SVGAGI. The CDR3 loop reads CASSYSQGSYEQYF. CDR3 DNA: TGTGCCAGCAGTTACTCTCAGGGGAGCTACGAGCAGTACTTC.

In this sample, this clonotype turned up a few times. The rearrangement uses TRBV11-1 and TRBJ2-3, with 8 bases aligning to TRBD1. CDR3 length equals 15 residues. Germline V gives CDR1 SGHAT, CDR2 FQDESV (reference sequence). V lost 6 bases, J lost 1 base, and 6 bases stayed unmatched. The CDR3 spells CASSRTGGGTDTQYF. CDR3 coding DNA: TGTGCCAGCAGTCGCACAGGGGGTGGCACAGATACGCAGTATTTT.

This clonotype was observed a few times. This chain connects TRBV6-5 to TRBJ1-5; TRBD1 might be the D (6 bases). The CDR3 consists of 15 residues. V gave up 3 bases and J gave up 4 bases, with 13 bases separating them. Germline CDR1 MNHEY, CDR2 SVGAGI. CDR3 sequence: CASSYYPQGNQPQHF. DNA for the CDR3: TGTGCCAGCAGTTATTATCCCCAGGGGAATCAGCCCCAGCATTTT.

Concerning this clonotype itself: A much larger clone sits a single nucleotide away, making a read error possible. This chain connects TRBV7-2 to TRBJ2-5; D remains ambiguous. Germline V gene lookup returns CDR1 SGHTA and CDR2 FQGNSA. The CDR3 runs to 15 residues. The CDR3 nucleotides read TGTGACAGCAGCTCGCGGATTACCAACCAAGAGACCCAGTACTTC. Its protein product is CDSSSRITNQETQYF.

The genes are TRBV12-3 or TRBV12-4 and TRBJ2-3; TRBD2 agrees at 8 bases. V trimming: 11 bases; J trimming: 2 bases; junction bases outside the gene matches: 12. The CDR3 contains 15 residues. The CDR3 nucleotides read TGTGCCGGAGCGGCCGGGGGGGGCCTCACAGATACGCAGTATTTT. It yields the protein CAGAAGGGLTDTQYF.

This clonotype was seen more than once but under ten times. V usage is TRBV2 and J usage is TRBJ2-1; TRBD2 agrees at 9 bases. Germline assignment: CDR1 SNHLY and CDR2 FYNNEI. The CDR3 runs 16 residues. J lost 4 bases, V lost 2 bases, and 6 bases had no gene match. The CDR3: CASSELAGEKYNEQFF. The CDR3 DNA sequence: TGTGCCAGCAGTGAATTAGCGGGGGAGAAATACAATGAGCAGTTCTTC.

As for this clonotype: This may be a read error, as it is one base from a much larger clone. The chain recombines TRBV7-2 with TRBJ1-2; D remains unclear. Between the trimmed V and J ends, which lost 4 bases and 4 bases, there was a span of 19 bases. The CDR3 contains 16 residues. The germline V gene encodes CDR1 SGHTA and CDR2 FQGNSA. The CDR3 DNA reads as TGTGCCAGCAGCTCAGAAATCGGGAAGTCCGGCTATGGCTACACCTTC. Protein: CASSSEIGKSGYGYTF.

This clonotype has more than one count but fewer than ten. The chain is built from TRBV20-1 and TRBJ2-3, with D tentatively TRBD2 (6 bases). The V end was cut by 7 bases, the J end by 6 bases, with 17 bases between. This CDR3 spans 13 amino acids. In germline, CDR1 is DFQATT, CDR2 SNEGSKA (reference sequence). CDR3 protein: CSEAPSGGDTQYF. The CDR3 DNA sequence: TGCAGTGAGGCCCCTAGTGGGGGGGATACGCAGTATTTT.

On this clonotype: A read error may produce the germline difference seen at one junction end. V and J are TRBV7-2 and TRBJ1-2; D remains unclear. Per the germline V gene, CDR1 is SGHTA and CDR2 is FQGNSA. This CDR3 is built from 13 residues. The DNA of the CDR3 is TGTGCCAGCAGCTACGTACAAGTCTATGGCGACACCTTC. It codes for CASSYVQVYGDTF.

This chain joins TRBV5-4 and TRBJ2-7; no reliable D call. V dropped 1 base and J dropped 1 base, with 9 bases sitting between them. CDR1 is SGHNT and CDR2 is YYREEE in the germline V gene (reference sequence). This CDR3 comprises 14 residues. The CDR3 sequence is CASSLRPASYEQYF. The CDR3 DNA reads TGTGCCAGCAGCTTGCGGCCGGCTTCCTACGAGCAGTACTTC. Full variable domain (remainder filled in from reference TRBV5-4 and TRBJ2-7): ETGVTQSPTHLIKTRGQQVTLRCSSQSGHNTVSWYQQALGQGPQFIFQYYREEENGRGNFPPRFSGLQFPNYSSELNVNALELDDSALYLCASSLRPASYEQYFGPGTRLTVT.

The chain has TRBV20-1 and TRBJ2-1; D uncertain. Trimming pared 5 bases from V and 6 bases from J, leaving 5 bases between. The CDR3 spans 10 residues. Germline lookup yields CDR1 DFQATT and CDR2 SNEGSKA (reference sequence). The CDR3 sequence: CSAGRNEQFF. The CDR3, as DNA: TGCAGTGCTGGCCGCAATGAGCAGTTCTTC.

This clonotype has just a few counts. The chain recombines TRBV28 with TRBJ2-7; D might be TRBD1 or TRBD2, each matching 5 bases. Germline assignment: CDR1 MDHEN and CDR2 SYDVKM. The length of the CDR3 is 18 residues. Trimming took 4 bases from V and 0 from J, leaving 22 bases between them. The CDR3 here is CASSSYPAPGRLSYEQYF. The CDR3 nucleotides read TGTGCCAGCAGTTCGTACCCCGCCCCGGGACGCCTCTCCTACGAGCAGTACTTC. Full variable domain (remainder filled in from reference TRBV28 and TRBJ2-7): DVKVTQSSRYLVKRTGEKVFLECVQDMDHENMFWYRQDPGLGLRLIYFSYDVKMKEKGDIPEGYSVSREKKERFSLILESASTNQTSMYLCASSSYPAPGRLSYEQYFGPGTRLTVT.

V usage is TRBV5-4 and J usage is TRBJ2-1; the match to TRBD2 covers 7 bases. This CDR3 is built from 18 residues. The germline gives CDR1 SGHNT, CDR2 YYREEE (reference sequence). J lost 0 bases, V lost 0 bases, and 9 bases had no gene match. The CDR3 coding sequence is TGTGCCAGCAGCTTGGCCGGTTCTTCGGGGGGCTCCTACAATGAGCAGTTCTTC. It is translated as CASSLAGSSGGSYNEQFF.

On this clonotype itself: A much larger clone is a single base away; this may be a read error. This chain links TRBV5-6 with TRBJ1-3; no definite D call. This CDR3 is 14 amino acids long. Germline V gene sequence: CDR1 SGHDT, CDR2 YYEEEE. DNA of the CDR3: TGTGCCAGCACCTTGGTGACGACTGGAAACACCATATATTTT. Protein: CASTLVTTGNTIYF.